The T cell receptor beta chain under discussion was sequenced for a study of cytomegalovirus exposure and HLA in healthy donors. The study, taken as a whole, reports: In a later analysis, a missense DCLRE1C variant was linked to TCR beta V- and J-gene trimming. The listing of 150 to 200 TCR beta chains classed them as cytomegalovirus-associated.

Vbeta (60) and Jbeta (13) primers were used in the PCR. Profiling relied on immunoSEQ multiplex PCR, and the TCRdb table lists in-frame clones only, not all of them. The sample lists 160,000 or so clones, around 73% occurring once. This clone was counted a single time. Its antigen is not identified. This CDR3 is 16 amino acids long. Germline lookup yields CDR1 MNHEY and CDR2 SMNVEV (reference sequence). All the people who gave samples were healthy bone marrow donors. Likely unrecorded immune exposures existed in these nominally healthy donors. Sequencing input: PBMCs. The rearrangement links TRBV27 to TRBJ2-5; perhaps TRBD2 as D (6 bases). Gene TRBJ2-7 matches the end of the DNA better, so the J call may be wrong. This receptor was obtained from a male donor in good health and CMV-seronegative. The CDR3 loop reads CASSLRPIAAEYEQYF. The DNA for the CDR3 is TGTGCCAGCAGTTTACGGCCCATAGCGGCGGAGTACGAGCAGTACTTC.